The clone carrying this T cell receptor (beta chain) was recorded a few times. This record belongs to a study of blood T cell repertoires in COVID-19. The wider study: The study drew acute and convalescent COVID-19 samples from the United States, Italy and Spain. PBMCs, B-cell-depleted T cells, or T cells provided the cDNA or gDNA that made up the material.

The length of the CDR3 is 14 residues. Germline CDR1 SGHRS, CDR2 YFSETQ. V lost 0 bases to trimming and J lost 6 bases, with 12 bases between them. Authors' analysis steps: From reference gene primer amplification, estimates of nucleated cell counts were derived. Assay: immunoSEQ multiplex PCR; the TCRdb copy retains only in-frame clones and omits some. The DNA was the basis for D and trimming; V, J and clone size are from that table. The sample consists of 50,000 or so clones, 75% to 85% of them appearing once. The rearrangement uses TRBV5-1 and TRBJ1-2, with D possibly TRBD1 on 5 matching bases. This sequence was found in a woman aged 55-69 years with acute or convalescent COVID-19. Sequencing was done on a sample of peripheral blood. The CDR3 DNA follows: TGCGCCAGCAGCTTGGCCTTGGGGGAGGATGGCTACACCTTC. It codes for CASSLALGEDGYTF.